The source of this T cell receptor (beta chain) is a study of blood T cells in healthy people across ages. Unmatched junction bases numbered 14, after V lost 6 bases and J lost 3 bases. The CDR3 has 16 amino acids. Per the germline V gene, CDR1 is DFQATT and CDR2 is SNEGSKA (reference sequence). Using a J-beta primer mix together with a sample-barcoded 5' primer, a second PCR was run for about 6 to 11 cycles. TCRdb itself ran the 5' RACE reads through MiXCR, one entry per CDR3 protein. Among approximately 820,000 distinct CDR3 sequences listed, around 42% were seen once. The material sequenced was blood. This receptor was obtained from a man in his sixties in good health. The rearrangement joins TRBV20-1 to TRBJ2-7; 10 bases align to TRBD2. CDR3 protein: CSAKTLAGGHIYEQYF. In DNA form, the CDR3 reads TGCAGTGCCAAAACCTTAGCGGGGGGCCACATCTACGAGCAGTACTTC.